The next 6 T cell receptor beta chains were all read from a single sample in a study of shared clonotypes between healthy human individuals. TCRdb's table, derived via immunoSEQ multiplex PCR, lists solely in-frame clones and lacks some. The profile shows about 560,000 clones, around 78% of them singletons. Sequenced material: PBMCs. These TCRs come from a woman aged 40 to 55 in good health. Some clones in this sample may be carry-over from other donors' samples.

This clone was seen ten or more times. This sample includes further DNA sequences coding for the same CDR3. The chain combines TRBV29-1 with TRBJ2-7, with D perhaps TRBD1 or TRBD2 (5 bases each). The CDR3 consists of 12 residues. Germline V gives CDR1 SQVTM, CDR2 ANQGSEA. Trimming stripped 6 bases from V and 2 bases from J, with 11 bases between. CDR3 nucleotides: TGCAGCGTCCGGGACGGAACCTACGAGCAGTACTTC. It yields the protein CSVRDGTYEQYF.

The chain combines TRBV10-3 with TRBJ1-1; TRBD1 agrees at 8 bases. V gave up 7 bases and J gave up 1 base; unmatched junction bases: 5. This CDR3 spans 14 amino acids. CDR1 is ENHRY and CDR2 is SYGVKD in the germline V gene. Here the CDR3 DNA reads TGTGCCATCAACCACAGGGGGAAGAACACTGAAGCTTTCTTT. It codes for CAINHRGKNTEAFF.

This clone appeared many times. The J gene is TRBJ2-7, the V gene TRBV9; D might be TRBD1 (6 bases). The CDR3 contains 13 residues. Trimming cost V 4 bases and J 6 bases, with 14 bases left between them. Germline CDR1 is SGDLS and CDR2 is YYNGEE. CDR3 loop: CASSTYLRGEQYF. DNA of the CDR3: TGTGCCAGCAGCACCTACCTCAGGGGCGAGCAGTACTTC.

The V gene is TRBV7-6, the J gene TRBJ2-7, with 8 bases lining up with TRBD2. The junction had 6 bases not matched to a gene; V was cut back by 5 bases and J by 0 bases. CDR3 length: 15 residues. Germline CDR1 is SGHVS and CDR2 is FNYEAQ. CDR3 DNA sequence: TGTGCCAGCAGCCGGCCGGCGGGAGGCTCCTACGAGCAGTACTTC. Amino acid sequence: CASSRPAGGSYEQYF.

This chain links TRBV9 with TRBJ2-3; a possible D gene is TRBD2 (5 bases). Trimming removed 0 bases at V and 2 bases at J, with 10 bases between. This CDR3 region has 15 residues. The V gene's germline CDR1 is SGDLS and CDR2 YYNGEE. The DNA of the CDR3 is TGTGCCAGCAGCGTAGAGGGAGATCTCACAGATACGCAGTATTTT. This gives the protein CASSVEGDLTDTQYF.

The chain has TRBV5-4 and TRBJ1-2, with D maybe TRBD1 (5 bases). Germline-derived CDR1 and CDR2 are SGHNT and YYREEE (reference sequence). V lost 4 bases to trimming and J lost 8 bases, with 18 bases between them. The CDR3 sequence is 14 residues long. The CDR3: CASSKPYRIEGYTF. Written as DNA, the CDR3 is TGTGCCAGCAGCAAACCCTACAGGATTGAGGGCTACACCTTC.